The 10 T cell receptor beta chains listed next were all sequenced from one sample in a study of blood T cell repertoires in COVID-19. Generated by immunoSEQ multiplex PCR, the TCRdb table keeps only in-frame clones and is missing some. The table has a few hundred thousand clones, approximately 81% seen once; the top ten hold just under 20%. Sequencing was carried out using peripheral blood. The receptors stem from a young man with active or convalescent COVID-19.

The genes are TRBV6-1 and TRBJ2-4, with a weak D call TRBD1 (5 bases). Trimming left V 3 bases short and J 6 bases short, with 12 bases between. Germline CDR1 MNHNS, CDR2 SASEGT. The CDR3 length is 14 residues. The CDR3 region is CASSDRQGLNIQYF. The CDR3 nucleotides are TGTGCCAGCAGTGATCGGCAGGGCCTAAACATTCAGTACTTC.

This clone was found once. The chain carries TRBV5-4 and TRBJ2-7, with 9 bases matching TRBD1. The CDR3 has 15 amino acids. V lost 5 bases and J lost 5; bases outside the gene matches: 11. Germline assignment: CDR1 SGHNT and CDR2 YYREEE (reference sequence). CDR3 region: CASSMEGDRAHEQYF. CDR3 coding DNA: TGTGCCAGCAGTATGGAGGGGGACAGGGCCCACGAGCAGTACTTC. Complete variable domain (other parts from reference TRBV5-4 and TRBJ2-7): ETGVTQSPTHLIKTRGQQVTLRCSSQSGHNTVSWYQQALGQGPQFIFQYYREEENGRGNFPPRFSGLQFPNYSSELNVNALELDDSALYLCASSMEGDRAHEQYFGPGTRLTVT.

The CDR3 coding sequence is TGTGCCAGCAGCTTATCGGGGACTAGGACCGGAGAGACCCAGTACTTC. Translated: CASSLSGTRTGETQYF. This sequence joins TRBV7-3 and TRBJ2-5, with 8 bases lining up with TRBD2. The germline gives CDR1 SGHTA, CDR2 FQGTGA. This CDR3 is built from 16 residues. V was pared by 2 bases and J by 4 bases, with 9 bases of the junction left unmatched. Looking up the rest from reference TRBV7-3 and TRBJ2-5 gives the full variable domain: GAGVSQTPSNKVTEKGKYVELRCDPISGHTALYWYRQSLGQGPEFLIYFQGTGAADDSGLPNDRFFAVRPEGSVSTLKIQRTERGDSAVYLCASSLSGTRTGETQYFGPGTRLLVL.

The rearrangement joins TRBV9 to TRBJ2-1; tentative D call: TRBD1 (5 bases). Germline CDR1 reads SGDLS; CDR2 reads YYNGEE. This CDR3 is built from 12 residues. V gave up 5 bases and J gave up 5 bases, with 8 bases separating them. The chain's CDR3 is CASRNRNNEQFF. For the CDR3, the DNA is TGTGCCAGCAGGAACAGGAACAATGAGCAGTTCTTC.

DNA of the CDR3: TGTGCCAGCAGTCAGGGGTTCTATGAGACCCAGTACTTC. This sequence encodes CASSQGFYETQYF. The chain carries TRBV12-3 or TRBV12-4 and TRBJ2-5, with TRBD1 as a possible D gene (6 bases). V was pared by 5 bases and J by 5 bases, with 12 bases between. CDR3 length: 13 amino acids.

The genes are TRBV12-3 or TRBV12-4 and TRBJ1-1; D perhaps matches TRBD1 (5 bases). The CDR3 sequence is 13 residues long. Trimming pared 8 bases from V and 5 bases from J, leaving 15 bases between. CDR3 in DNA: TGTGCCAGCGGTTGGGGGGTGGGGACTGAAGCTTTCTTT. It is translated as CASGWGVGTEAFF.

This clone has just one count. This sequence joins TRBV27 and TRBJ2-7, with a weak D call TRBD2 (5 bases). The ends were cut back, 2 bases at V and 0 bases at J, with 11 bases in the middle. The CDR3 is 15 residues long. The V gene's germline CDR1 is MNHEY and CDR2 SMNVEV (reference sequence). The CDR3 loop reads CASSLRRGFSYEQYF. Here the CDR3 DNA reads TGTGCCAGCAGTTTACGTCGGGGATTCTCCTACGAGCAGTACTTC.

V usage is TRBV7-8 and J usage is TRBJ2-1; the D gene is possibly TRBD1 (6 bases). Germline V gene data show CDR1 as SGHVS and CDR2 as FQNEAQ. The germline V and J ends were trimmed by 3 bases and 8 bases, with 17 bases remaining between them. The CDR3 has 15 amino acids. The CDR3 DNA reads TGTGCCAGCAGCTTGAGAACCTACAGGGACCATGAGCAGTTCTTC. It codes for CASSLRTYRDHEQFF.

In this sample, this clone turned up once. The chain recombines TRBV7-2 with TRBJ1-5, with D unresolved. CDR3 length equals 15 residues. The germline V and J ends were trimmed by 5 bases and 0 bases, with 11 bases remaining between them. Germline V lookup: CDR1 SGHTA, CDR2 FQGNSA. For the CDR3, the DNA is TGTGCCAGCAGCCCGACTGTCTATAGCAATCAGCCCCAGCATTTT. Amino acid sequence: CASSPTVYSNQPQHF.

The V gene is TRBV18, the J gene TRBJ1-1, with 9 bases aligning to TRBD1. V lost 6 bases, J lost 2 bases, and 1 base stayed unmatched. Germline V gene lookup returns CDR1 KGHSH and CDR2 LQKENI. CDR3 length: 13 residues. CDR3 in DNA: TGTGCCAGCTCGGGACAGGGTAACACTGAAGCTTTCTTT. Protein sequence: CASSGQGNTEAFF.